These 27 T cell receptor beta chains came from one sample sequenced in a study of CD8 T cells in ankylosing spondylitis. Which antigens these TCRs recognize remains unknown. Findings and caveats of the study: It appeared that ankylosing spondylitis blood was characterized by a TCR beta motif of several highly homologous variants.

TCRdb redid the calling of the 5' RACE reads with MiXCR, one entry per CDR3 protein. The repertoire consists of roughly 490,000 distinct CDR3 sequences, with about 5% occurring once and the leading ten covering 3% to 4.5%. Sequenced material: blood, either unsorted or a sorted T cell fraction (not recorded which). Receptors originate from a male donor with ankylosing spondylitis.

At least ten counts were recorded for this clonotype. The V gene is TRBV5-4, the J gene TRBJ2-7; D might be TRBD1 (5 bases). The CDR3 totals 12 residues. Germline V gives CDR1 SGHNT, CDR2 YYREEE (reference sequence). V was pared by 7 bases and J by 5 bases, with 13 bases between. The CDR3 bases are TGTGCCAGCCAGGGATCCGGACACGAGCAGTACTTC. Encoded protein: CASQGSGHEQYF.

This clonotype was detected many times. The chain has TRBV20-1 and TRBJ1-1; D is possibly TRBD1 (5 bases). Germline CDR1 is DFQATT and CDR2 is SNEGSKA (reference sequence). CDR3 size: 13 residues. V shed 6 bases and J shed 1 base, with 12 bases lying between them. The CDR3 reads CSARGRPNTEAFF. The CDR3 DNA follows: TGCAGTGCGCGGGGACGGCCGAACACTGAAGCTTTCTTT.

The rearrangement uses TRBV4-1 and TRBJ2-1, with a weak D call TRBD2 (6 bases). Trimming stripped 5 bases from V and 0 bases from J, with 17 bases between. The CDR3 spans 17 residues. The V gene's germline CDR1 is MGHRA and CDR2 YSYEKL. CDR3 in amino acids: CASSKSFPGVSYNEQFF. CDR3 coding DNA: TGCGCCAGCAGCAAATCCTTTCCGGGAGTCTCCTACAATGAGCAGTTCTTC.

This clonotype was detected many times. The rearrangement uses TRBV20-1 and TRBJ2-1, with 8 positions matching TRBD2. The CDR3 runs to 13 residues. The V and J ends lost 3 bases and 10 bases, in that order; junction bases with no gene match: 8. The V gene's germline CDR1 is DFQATT and CDR2 SNEGSKA (reference sequence). The CDR3 reads CSASLREDQEQFF. The CDR3 DNA is TGCAGTGCTAGTTTGCGGGAGGACCAGGAGCAGTTCTTC.

This clonotype was observed a handful of times. The CDR3 region is CASSPEGLAVGEQYF. The CDR3 nucleotides read TGTGCCAGCAGCCCGGAGGGACTAGCAGTTGGCGAGCAGTACTTC. The chain recombines TRBV7-9 with TRBJ2-7; 9 nucleotides match TRBD2. The CDR3 runs to 15 residues. Germline V gene sequence: CDR1 SEHNR, CDR2 FQNEAQ (reference sequence). V lost 5 bases and J lost 6; bases outside the gene matches: 11.

This clonotype was observed a few times. DNA for the CDR3: TGTGCCTGGAGAAGACGGGGCCATGGGACCCAGTACTTC. Residues: CAWRRRGHGTQYF. V gene TRBV30 combines with J gene TRBJ2-5, with D perhaps being TRBD1 or TRBD2 (5 bases each). The V and J ends lost 3 bases and 7 bases respectively, with 15 bases between them. Germline CDR1 is GTSNPN and CDR2 is SVGIG (reference sequence). This CDR3 is 13 amino acids long.

A few counts support this clonotype. The chain couples TRBV3-1 to TRBJ2-5; D possibly corresponds to TRBD2 (6 bases). The germline CDR1 and CDR2 sequences are LGHDT and YNNKEL (reference sequence). V lost 3 bases to trimming and J lost 5 bases, with 13 bases between them. The length of the CDR3 is 14 residues. As DNA, the CDR3 is TGTGCCAGCAGCCAGGAGCGGGCCTCGGAGACCCAGTACTTC. It specifies CASSQERASETQYF.

This clonotype appeared a few times. The chain employs TRBV20-1 and TRBJ2-2; either TRBD1 or TRBD2 may supply D (6 bases each). CDR1 is DFQATT and CDR2 is SNEGSKA in the germline V gene (reference sequence). The CDR3 consists of 16 residues. Trimming shortened V by 0 bases and J by 5 bases, and 16 bases separated the two germline ends. The CDR3 region is CSARDLGGAWTGELFF. The CDR3, as DNA: TGCAGTGCTAGAGATCTGGGGGGCGCGTGGACCGGGGAGCTGTTTTTT.

Many counts were recorded for this clonotype. The chain is built from TRBV3-1 and TRBJ1-1; the match to TRBD1 covers 10 bases. Trimming took 3 bases from V and 11 from J; bases not matched to a gene: 9. The CDR3 sequence is 14 residues long. The germline CDR1 and CDR2 sequences are LGHDT and YNNKEL (reference sequence). DNA for the CDR3: TGTGCCAGCAGCCACCTTGTAGGGACAGGGGTGGCTTTCTTT. It codes for CASSHLVGTGVAFF.

This clonotype was counted ten times or more. The CDR3: CSARKGSTEAFF. The CDR3 region has the DNA TGCAGTGCTAGAAAGGGTAGCACTGAAGCTTTCTTT. The chain uses TRBV20-1 and TRBJ1-1; D call uncertain. Germline values: CDR1 DFQATT, CDR2 SNEGSKA (reference sequence). V shed 2 bases and J shed 4 bases, with 8 bases lying between them. The CDR3 length is 12 residues.

CDR3 amino acids: CASSLVRGGNTIYF. CDR3 sequence (DNA): TGTGCCAGCAGCTTAGTTAGGGGTGGAAACACCATATATTTT. This sequence joins TRBV7-2 and TRBJ1-3, with D perhaps TRBD1 (5 bases). The CDR3 totals 14 residues. Trimming removed 1 base at V and 3 bases at J, with 7 bases between. The germline CDR1 and CDR2 sequences are SGHTA and FQGNSA.

This clonotype was seen at least ten times. The rearrangement joins TRBV11-2 to TRBJ2-3, with D uncertain. V was cut by 5 bases and J by 5 bases, with 17 bases left in between. CDR3 length equals 15 residues. Germline V lookup: CDR1 SGHAT, CDR2 FQNNGV. CDR3: CASSAEKVWRDTQYF. The CDR3 coding sequence is TGTGCCAGCAGCGCCGAAAAGGTTTGGCGAGATACGCAGTATTTT.

In its sample, this clonotype was seen many times. The chain employs TRBV6-2 or TRBV6-3 and TRBJ2-4, with TRBD1 matching over 10 bases. Germline V lookup: CDR1 MNHEY, CDR2 SVGEGT. This CDR3 contains 16 residues. Trimming cost V 2 bases and J 8 bases; bases outside gene matches: 9. CDR3 residues: CASSYLGQGNRDIQYF. DNA for the CDR3: TGTGCCAGCAGTTACCTGGGACAGGGGAATCGGGACATTCAGTACTTC.

This clonotype appeared many times. The chain uses TRBV3-1 and TRBJ1-2; D is ambiguous. V lost 4 bases and J lost 4, with 10 bases in between. Germline V lookup: CDR1 LGHDT, CDR2 YNNKEL (reference sequence). This CDR3 is 13 amino acids long. The CDR3 reads CASSPDIVYGYTF. As DNA, the CDR3 is TGTGCCAGCAGCCCAGACATCGTCTATGGCTACACCTTC.

This clonotype was observed many times. The J gene is TRBJ2-6, the V gene TRBV9; no reliable D call. The CDR3 is made up of 14 amino acids. Trimming stripped 2 bases from V and 0 bases from J, with 3 bases between. Germline V gene data show CDR1 as SGDLS and CDR2 as YYNGEE. This CDR3 reads CASSVYSGANVLTF. CDR3 DNA sequence: TGTGCCAGCAGCGTGTACTCTGGGGCCAACGTCCTGACTTTC.

The genes are TRBV29-1 and TRBJ2-3; D is possibly TRBD1 (5 bases). The CDR3 totals 15 residues. The germline V and J ends were trimmed by 6 bases and 0 bases, with 16 bases remaining between them. Germline V gene data show CDR1 as SQVTM and CDR2 as ANQGSEA. The CDR3 protein is CSVQRTTTSTDTQYF. The DNA for the CDR3 is TGCAGCGTCCAAAGGACAACTACTAGCACAGATACGCAGTATTTT.

The table lists this clonotype with many counts. The chain is built from TRBV29-1 and TRBJ2-5, with 8 bases identical to TRBD1. Trimming cost V 5 bases and J 2 bases; bases outside gene matches: 4. Germline V lookup: CDR1 SQVTM, CDR2 ANQGSEA. The CDR3 extends over 13 amino acids. The CDR3 DNA follows: TGCAGCGTTCGACAGGGGCTTCAAGAGACCCAGTACTTC. Translating gives CSVRQGLQETQYF.

This clonotype has a count of ten or more. This sequence joins TRBV7-2 and TRBJ2-5, with TRBD1 matching 7 bases. V trimming: 8 bases; J trimming: 0 bases; junction bases outside the gene matches: 12. Looked up from germline, CDR1 is SGHTA and CDR2 is FQGNSA. This CDR3 has 16 residues. The CDR3 region is CASSRGQKPYQETQYF. The DNA for the CDR3 is TGTGCCAGCTCGAGGGGGCAGAAACCTTACCAAGAGACCCAGTACTTC.

Details on this clonotype: Germline is not matched at one junction end, which may reflect a read error. The chain is built from TRBV13 and TRBJ1-4; the D is unclear. CDR1 and CDR2 (germline): PRHDT, FYEKMQ (reference sequence). This CDR3 comprises 18 residues. The CDR3 DNA sequence: TGTGCCATCAGCTCCGGGCTACTACGGCCCGCAACTAATGAAAAACTGTTTTTT. This gives the protein CAISSGLLRPATNEKLFF.

This clonotype was recorded many times. V is TRBV28 and J is TRBJ2-7; 8 nucleotides agree with TRBD1. The CDR3 extends over 15 amino acids. V was pared by 3 bases and J by 0 bases, with 4 bases of the junction left unmatched. Germline lookup yields CDR1 MDHEN and CDR2 SYDVKM. This chain's CDR3 is CASSLGTGGSYEQYF. The CDR3 DNA reads TGTGCCAGCAGTTTGGGGACAGGCGGCTCCTACGAGCAGTACTTC.

This clonotype was seen many times. The chain employs TRBV7-9 and TRBJ1-2; 7 positions match TRBD1. Trimming took 3 bases from V and 6 from J; bases not matched to a gene: 10. Germline V gene lookup returns CDR1 SEHNR and CDR2 FQNEAQ (reference sequence). The CDR3 sequence is 15 residues long. The DNA of the CDR3 is TGTGCCAGCAGCTTTTATTCCGGGACAGAGGATGGCTACACCTTC. This encodes CASSFYSGTEDGYTF.

This clonotype came up many times. The genes are TRBV20-1 and TRBJ2-1; D gene unclear. Trimming took off 0 bases at V and 9 bases at J, with 9 bases between the two ends. This CDR3 is 12 amino acids long. CDR1 is DFQATT and CDR2 is SNEGSKA in the germline V gene (reference sequence). As DNA, the CDR3 is TGCAGTGCTAGAGATGAAGCTGTTGAGCAGTTCTTC. It encodes CSARDEAVEQFF.

This clonotype was counted many times. This chain links TRBV20-1 with TRBJ2-1; D not resolved. The CDR3 spans 13 residues. Germline CDR1 DFQATT, CDR2 SNEGSKA (reference sequence). Trimming pared 3 bases from V and 4 bases from J, leaving 10 bases between. The CDR3 nucleotides read TGCAGTGCTAGTAGGCGGAGATACAATGAGCAGTTCTTC. This translates into CSASRRRYNEQFF.

Notes on this clonotype: A single base separates this from a much larger clone, so it may be a read error. This chain uses TRBV6-1 with TRBJ2-7; 10 positions agree with TRBD2. CDR1 and CDR2 from the germline V gene are MNHNS and SASEGT. This CDR3 contains 14 residues. The trim removed 7 bases at V and 8 bases at J, leaving 11 bases unmatched. The CDR3 DNA reads TGTGCCAGCACCCCAGGGACTAGCGTTGTCAAGCAGTACTTC. Protein sequence: CASTPGTSVVKQYF.

The table lists this clonotype with many counts. CDR3 in DNA: TGCAGCGTTGGGGGGGACAGGCTGACCTACGAGCAGTACTTC. Translation gives CSVGGDRLTYEQYF. The gene calls are TRBV29-1 and TRBJ2-7; 8 bases map to TRBD1. The CDR3 contains 14 residues. The V gene's germline CDR1 is SQVTM and CDR2 ANQGSEA. V lost 4 bases to trimming and J lost 2 bases; unmatched junction nucleotides: 7.

This clonotype was recorded many times. V is TRBV4-1 and J is TRBJ2-3; TRBD2 matches 10 bases. The ends lost 1 base at V and 2 bases at J; junction bases unmatched: 12. The CDR3 covers 19 residues. Germline V gene lookup returns CDR1 MGHRA and CDR2 YSYEKL. CDR3 in DNA: TGCGCCAGCAGCCAAGTTCCTGTGTCTAGCGGGAGACACACAGATACGCAGTATTTT. Translation: CASSQVPVSSGRHTDTQYF.

This clonotype was seen repeatedly, ten times or more. The rearrangement uses TRBV28 and TRBJ2-1; 12 bases match TRBD2. The V gene end was trimmed by 8 bases and the J gene end by 4 bases; junction bases not matched to a gene: 9. CDR1 MDHEN and CDR2 SYDVKM come from the germline V gene. This CDR3 spans 16 amino acids. This CDR3 is CASSLGLAGRYNEQFF. The CDR3 DNA reads TGTGCCAGCTCGCTAGGACTAGCGGGAAGGTACAATGAGCAGTTCTTC.